The rows below give T cell receptor beta chains drawn from one sample of a study of OX40 agonist ivuxolimab in advanced cancers. Profiled with immunoSEQ multiplex PCR; TCRdb holds only in-frame clones, not every one. The sample lists 95,000 to 150,000 clones, over 85% seen once, with approximately 0.15% in the top ten. The sample in question was CD4+ or CD8+ T cells sorted from blood, obtained in a trial of the OX40 agonist ivuxolimab. All receptors come from an adult with an advanced solid tumor such as melanoma, head and neck, liver or kidney cancer. The CDR3 runs from the conserved cysteine through the conserved F or W. Fields, in order: V gene, D gene, clone size, J gene, CDR3 DNA, CDR3 protein. A D gene is named only where the DNA matches it firmly. Not all rows give a size; the values are once, few, many and, for expanded clones, a class.

>TRBV5-1|NA|NA|TRBJ2-5
TGCGCCAGCAGTAATGGACTAACTACAGAGACCCAGTACTTC
CASSNGLTTETQYF
>TRBV7-3|NA|NA|TRBJ2-5
TGTGCCAGCAGCTTAATTGATACGGAGCGAGAGACCCAGTACTTC
CASSLIDTERETQYF
>TRBV18|NA|NA|TRBJ1-2
TGTGCCAGCTCATCCGTCGACACCTCCAACTATGGCTACACCTTC
CASSSVDTSNYGYTF
>TRBV7-2|TRBD2|once|TRBJ2-7
TGTGCCAGCAGCTTAGGAGGGACTAGCGGCTACGAGCAGTACTTC
CASSLGGTSGYEQYF
>TRBV28|NA|NA|TRBJ1-4
TGTGCCGGTTCCTCCTCGGGGTACGAAAAACTGTTTTTT
CAGSSSGYEKLFF
>TRBV19|NA|NA|TRBJ2-2
TGTGCCAGTAAAATAAGCCAGGGAGGAACCGGGGAGCTGTTTTTT
CASKISQGGTGELFF
>TRBV28|TRBD2|NA|TRBJ2-1
TGTGCCAGCAGTTTAAATGGTCGCGGGAGAGAGGGGAATGAGCAGTTCTTC
CASSLNGRGREGNEQFF
>TRBV19|NA|NA|TRBJ2-5
TGTGCCAGCAACGTTTTGGGGCAAGAGACCCAGTACTTC
CASNVLGQETQYF
>TRBV4-1|NA|NA|TRBJ1-2
TGCGCCAGCAGCAAAAGGGCGGGGGGCTACACCTTC
CASSKRAGGYTF
>TRBV6-1|NA|NA|TRBJ1-1
TGTGCCGTAAGAGGACTAGAAGCTTTCTTT
CAVRGLEAFF
>TRBV6-1|NA|NA|TRBJ1-5
TGTGCCAGCAGACGGGGACACGAGAGCAATCAGCCCCAGCATTTT
CASRRGHESNQPQHF
>TRBV11-3|TRBD1|once|TRBJ1-2
TGTGCCAGCAGCTTACCCTACGACGGACAGGAGCCGTTCATCACCTTC
CASSLPYDGQEPFITF
>TRBV7-2|TRBD1|NA|TRBJ1-4
TGTGCCAGCAGCTTAGCTCTCGCCAGGGGGAATGAAAAACTGTTTTTT
CASSLALARGNEKLFF
>TRBV6-5|NA|NA|TRBJ1-1
TGTGCCAGCAGTTACTCGAAGGGGGTGGTCACTGAAGCTTTCTTT
CASSYSKGVVTEAFF
>TRBV30|NA|NA|TRBJ1-5
TGTGCCTGGAGTACTGGAGGGCTGGGGCCCCAGCATTTT
CAWSTGGLGPQHF
>TRBV5-1|NA|NA|TRBJ1-6
TGCGCCAGCAGCGGGGACATTCTGGGGAATTCACCCCTCCACTTT
CASSGDILGNSPLHF
>TRBV27|TRBD2|NA|TRBJ2-3
TGTGCCAGCCCAATGCCCACCGGGACTAGCGGGGGAACTAGCACAGATACGCAGTATTTT
CASPMPTGTSGGTSTDTQYF
>TRBV6-1|TRBD1|NA|TRBJ1-5
TGTGCCAGCAGTGGGGGGACAGGGCGGGAAAAGCCCCAGCATTTT
CASSGGTGREKPQHF
>TRBV6-6|TRBD2|NA|TRBJ2-1
TGTGCCAGCAGTATCTCCTCGGGAGGGCGGAATGAGCAGTTCTTC
CASSISSGGRNEQFF
>TRBV30|TRBD2|NA|TRBJ2-3
TGTGCCTGGAGTGCTTCGAGCGGGAAGTTAGATACGCAGTATTTT
CAWSASSGKLDTQYF
>TRBV27|TRBD2|NA|TRBJ2-7
TGTGCCAGCAGTCGACCTAGCGGGACAGTGGGGGAGCAGTACTTC
CASSRPSGTVGEQYF
>TRBV6-1|NA|NA|TRBJ2-1
TGTGCCAGCAGTGTACAGGGCGGCGCCTACAATGAGCAGTTCTTC
CASSVQGGAYNEQFF
>TRBV6-5|TRBD1|NA|TRBJ2-7
TGTGCCAGCAGGATCCGGGACAGGGGATCCTACGAGCAGTACTTC
CASRIRDRGSYEQYF
>TRBV5-1|NA|NA|TRBJ2-6
TGCGCCAGCAGCTTGGTCGCAGGCTCTGGGGCCAACGTCCTGACTTTC
CASSLVAGSGANVLTF
>TRBV19|NA|NA|TRBJ1-1
TGTGCCAGGGCACCCGGAGACCCGCGTGAAGCTTTCTTT
CARAPGDPREAFF
>TRBV6-1|NA|NA|TRBJ2-5
TGTGCCAGCAGTGAGTTTCGCGGGACAGTAGAGACCCAGTACTTC
CASSEFRGTVETQYF
>TRBV2|TRBD1|NA|TRBJ1-2
TGTGCCAGCAGCCCGGACAGGAATGGCTACACCTTC
CASSPDRNGYTF
>TRBV6-5|NA|NA|TRBJ2-1
TGTGCCAGCAGTTACTCGAAGGCAGGGTTCAGGGAGCAGTTCTTC
CASSYSKAGFREQFF
>TRBV27|NA|NA|TRBJ1-2
TGTGCCAGCAGTCCCCCTCGGGCCGCCGGACGGGTTTATGGCTACACCTTC
CASSPPRAAGRVYGYTF
>TRBV11-2|NA|NA|TRBJ1-2
TGTGCCAGCAGCCAGGGTTTTAACTATGGCTACACCTTC
CASSQGFNYGYTF
>TRBV2|TRBD2|NA|TRBJ2-1
TGTGCCAGCGGACTAGCGGTATACAATGAGCAGTTCTTC
CASGLAVYNEQFF
>TRBV7-2|NA|NA|TRBJ1-2
TGTGCCAGCAGCTCGTCTCAGAACTATGGCTACACCTTC
CASSSSQNYGYTF
>TRBV11-2|NA|NA|TRBJ1-4
TGTGCCAGCAGCTTAAAAGGGGACACTGAAAAACTGTTTTTT
CASSLKGDTEKLFF
>TRBV18|NA|NA|TRBJ1-3
TGTGCCAGCTCACCTTTCGACAGAGACTCTGGAAACACCATATATTTT
CASSPFDRDSGNTIYF
>TRBV18|TRBD1|NA|TRBJ1-2
TGTGCCAGCTCACCACGAACAGGGGGCTATGGCTACACCTTC
CASSPRTGGYGYTF
>TRBV28|TRBD2|once|TRBJ2-5
TGTGCCATACAAGCGGGGGGGATCCAGACCCAGTACTTC
CAIQAGGIQTQYF
>TRBV5-1|NA|NA|TRBJ1-1
TGCGCCAGCAGCCCAGGCGACAGAATGAACACTGAAGCTTTCTTT
CASSPGDRMNTEAFF
>TRBV5-1|TRBD2|NA|TRBJ2-5
TGCGCCAGCAGCTCCCCTGTGAGACTAGCGGGAGGGCCTATTGAAGAGACCCAGTACTTC
CASSSPVRLAGGPIEETQYF
>TRBV6-1|NA|once|TRBJ1-1
TGTGCCAGCAGTGAAGGCGGGTTCACTGAAGCTTTCTTT
CASSEGGFTEAFF
>TRBV19|NA|NA|TRBJ2-7
TGTGCCAGTAGTAGTTTGTCCGGGGATGAGCAGTACTTC
CASSSLSGDEQYF
>TRBV19|TRBD1|NA|TRBJ2-1
TGTGCCAGTAGTTATCTCGGACAGGGCAAGAATGAGCAGTTCTTC
CASSYLGQGKNEQFF
>TRBV10-3|NA|NA|TRBJ1-4
TGTGCCATCAGTGAGACGGCGGAAAAACTGTTTTTT
CAISETAEKLFF
>TRBV20-1|NA|NA|TRBJ1-1
TGCGCCGAGGGGGTGGCTGAAGCTTTCTTT
CAEGVAEAFF
>TRBV5-8|NA|NA|TRBJ2-2
TGTGCCAGCAGCCGGAGTGGGTCCAACACCGGGGAGCTGTTTTTT
CASSRSGSNTGELFF
>TRBV6-6|NA|NA|TRBJ1-3
TGTGCCAGCGCACGGTCGGGCTCTGGAAACACCATATATTTT
CASARSGSGNTIYF
>TRBV6-1|NA|NA|TRBJ1-1
TGTGCCAGCAGTGAAACCCTTGAAGCTTTCTTT
CASSETLEAFF
>TRBV6-6|NA|NA|TRBJ2-3
TGTGCCAGCATCCTAGGACTATTGAGCACAGATACGCAGTATTTT
CASILGLLSTDTQYF
>TRBV7-9|TRBD2|NA|TRBJ2-1
TGTGCCAGCAGCCCGGGACTAGCGGGAGGAGCCTACAATGAGCAGTTCTTC
CASSPGLAGGAYNEQFF
>TRBV28|NA|once|TRBJ2-1
TGTGCCAGCAGTTATGGGGGATCCTACAATGAGCAGTTCTTC
CASSYGGSYNEQFF
>TRBV6-6|NA|NA|TRBJ1-2
TGTGCCAGCAGTTACTCGAGGGGCTATGGCTACACCTTC
CASSYSRGYGYTF
>TRBV9|NA|NA|TRBJ2-1
TGTGCCAGCAGCGTACTTTACCCAGGGAATGAGCAGTTCTTC
CASSVLYPGNEQFF
>TRBV7-9|TRBD2|NA|TRBJ2-5
TGTGCCAGCAGCTTAAATCGCCGGACTAGCGGTTACCAAGAGACCCAGTACTTC
CASSLNRRTSGYQETQYF
>TRBV27|NA|few|TRBJ1-5
TGTGCCAGCAGCCCTTTTATTGGGAAGGGAAATCAGCCCCAGCATTTT
CASSPFIGKGNQPQHF
>TRBV28|NA|NA|TRBJ2-7
TGTGCCAGCAGATCCCAGAGGGTCGAGCAGTACTTC
CASRSQRVEQYF
>TRBV30|TRBD1|NA|TRBJ1-6
TGTGCCTGGAGTGTAGGACAGGGAAATAATTCACCCCTCCACTTT
CAWSVGQGNNSPLHF
>TRBV9|NA|NA|TRBJ2-5
TGTGCCAGCAGCGTAAGATCGGGCCAAGAGACCCAGTACTTC
CASSVRSGQETQYF
>TRBV19|NA|NA|TRBJ1-1
TGTGCCAGTAGTATAGTCCAGGGTGCGTGGACAACTGAAGCTTTCTTT
CASSIVQGAWTTEAFF